This T cell receptor beta chain emerged from a study of cytomegalovirus exposure and HLA in healthy donors. The study, taken as a whole, reports: The number of N-insertions in an Asian-associated ancestry cluster was reportedly below the 666-donor mean in a later analysis.

With 60 Vbeta and 13 Jbeta primers, the PCR was carried out. TCRdb's table, derived via immunoSEQ multiplex PCR, lists solely in-frame clones and lacks some. The sample includes 100,000 to 150,000 clones, about four fifths seen only once; the top ten take 0.55% to 0.85%. This clone was observed a handful of times. The antigen remains undetermined. The CDR3 spans 15 residues. The ends were cut back, 6 bases at V and 5 bases at J, with 17 bases in the middle. Per the germline V gene, CDR1 is SGDLS and CDR2 is YYNGEE. This sequence originates from a man between 18 and 29 years old in good health and CMV-seronegative. Sequencing was carried out using PBMCs. The chain carries TRBV9 and TRBJ1-4; D unresolved. The CDR3 region has the DNA TGTGCCAGCACCCCCGGAGGACGTCGAAATGAAAAACTGTTTTTT. It encodes CASTPGGRRNEKLFF.